The 18 T cell receptor beta chains given below trace back to one sample, sequenced in a study of persistence of HIV-infected CD4 T cells. Antigen specificity for these receptors is unknown. Cells were stimulated with CMV-infected fibroblast lysates at roughly 10 ug/mL. Sorted nonresponding memory CD4+ T cells were CD40L-negative, CD69-negative, CD45RO-high. Sequencing used immunoSEQ version 4 in survey mode. The data were produced by immunoSEQ multiplex PCR, yet TCRdb's version contains in-frame clones alone and is incomplete. There are approximately 31,000 clones in the sample; 75% to 85% occur only once, and roughly 0.86% lies in the top ten. Sequenced material: CD4+ T cells sorted from PBMCs after roughly 19-hour stimulation, taken from a patient who received antiretroviral therapy. These receptor sequences come from an adult man with HIV who was CMV-seropositive.

The V gene is TRBV4-3, the J gene TRBJ1-1; perhaps TRBD1 as D (5 bases). The CDR3 has 17 residues. The germline gives CDR1 LGHNA, CDR2 YSLEER. The V gene lost 0 bases and the J gene lost 1 base, with 15 bases spanning the gap. The CDR3 sequence: CASSQEFGGRSNTEAFF. The CDR3 region has the DNA TGCGCCAGCAGCCAAGAGTTCGGGGGACGGTCGAACACTGAAGCTTTCTTT.

The CDR3, as DNA: TGTGCCACTACTAGCGGGGGGCTGAGCCGCACCGGGGAGCTGTTTTTT. Protein: CATTSGGLSRTGELFF. V is TRBV7-2 and J is TRBJ2-2; 12 bases map to TRBD2. Germline CDR1 reads SGHTA; CDR2 reads FQGNSA. The CDR3 length is 16 residues. The J segment lost 4 bases and the V segment lost 10 bases, leaving 10 bases of the junction unmatched.

The V call is TRBV2, the J call TRBJ2-7; 7 positions agree with TRBD1. The CDR3 runs to 16 residues. V trimming: 6 bases; J trimming: 4 bases; junction bases outside the gene matches: 15. Germline V gives CDR1 SNHLY, CDR2 FYNNEI. The CDR3 loop reads CASSFTGTAHWYEQYF. CDR3 nucleotide sequence: TGTGCCAGCAGCTTTACCGGGACAGCCCACTGGTACGAGCAGTACTTC. The whole variable domain, remainder taken from reference TRBV2 and TRBJ2-7, is EPEVTQTPSHQVTQMGQEVILRCVPISNHLYFYWYRQILGQKVEFLVSFYNNEISEKSEIFDDQFSVERPDGSNFTLKIRSTKLEDSAMYFCASSFTGTAHWYEQYFGPGTRLTVT.

This clone was seen a handful of times. The chain couples TRBV29-1 to TRBJ2-7; the match to TRBD2 covers 12 bases. The CDR3 extends over 14 amino acids. The germline CDR1 and CDR2 sequences are SQVTM and ANQGSEA. Trimming cost V 6 bases and J 0 bases; bases outside gene matches: 3. The CDR3 protein is CSVGGLAGSYEQYF. DNA for the CDR3: TGCAGCGTCGGGGGACTAGCGGGCTCCTACGAGCAGTACTTC.

The J gene is TRBJ1-6, the V gene TRBV28, with 9 positions matching TRBD1. J was trimmed by 7 bases and V by 6 bases; bases with no gene match: 7. Germline V lookup: CDR1 MDHEN, CDR2 SYDVKM. This CDR3 has 15 amino acids. The CDR3: CASRPGQGRNSPLHF. The DNA of the CDR3 is TGTGCCAGCAGACCCGGACAGGGGAGAAATTCACCCCTCCACTTT.

CDR3 sequence (DNA): TGCGCCAGCAGCTTGGTGCAGGGTACGAACACCGGGGAGCTGTTTTTT. Residues: CASSLVQGTNTGELFF. The V and J genes are TRBV5-1 and TRBJ2-2; a weak D match, TRBD1 (5 bases). Germline assignment: CDR1 SGHRS and CDR2 YFSETQ. With 0 bases removed from V and 0 bases from J, the gap between germline ends came to 9 bases. The CDR3 loop spans 16 amino acids. The full variable domain, completed using reference TRBV5-1 and TRBJ2-2, is KAGVTQTPRYLIKTRGQQVTLSCSPISGHRSVSWYQQTPGQGLQFLFEYFSETQRNKGNFPGRFSGRQFSNSRSEMNVSTLELGDSALYLCASSLVQGTNTGELFFGEGSRLTVL.

CDR3 coding DNA: TGTGCCAGCAGTTGGGGCGGCTCTGGGGCCAACGTCCTGACTTTC. Protein sequence: CASSWGGSGANVLTF. The chain uses TRBV27 and TRBJ2-6, with D possibly matching TRBD1 (5 bases). Germline assignment: CDR1 MNHEY and CDR2 SMNVEV (reference sequence). The CDR3 is 15 amino acids. The V gene lost 4 bases and the J gene lost 0 bases, with 7 bases spanning the gap.

The rearrangement links TRBV9 to TRBJ1-6; possible D gene TRBD1, 5 bases. Germline V gives CDR1 SGDLS, CDR2 YYNGEE. The V end lost 2 bases, the J end lost 3 bases, and 9 bases lay between the germline ends. The CDR3 runs 15 residues. The CDR3 is CASSVREDYNSPLHF. Here the CDR3 DNA reads TGTGCCAGCAGCGTCAGGGAGGACTATAATTCACCCCTCCACTTT.

This chain connects TRBV27 to TRBJ1-2; the D is unclear. Trimming shortened V by 5 bases and J by 2 bases, and 12 bases separated the two germline ends. The CDR3 extends over 14 amino acids. Germline V gene data show CDR1 as MNHEY and CDR2 as SMNVEV (reference sequence). The DNA of the CDR3 is TGTGCCAGCAGTCGCTATTTAACGAACTATGGCTACACCTTC. Translation: CASSRYLTNYGYTF.

This chain links TRBV18 with TRBJ2-7; 7 bases line up with TRBD1. Germline assignment: CDR1 KGHSH and CDR2 LQKENI. The CDR3 totals 12 residues. After removal of 3 bases from V and 7 bases from J, the junction contained 3 bases not matched to a gene. CDR3 amino acids: CASSPTGVEQYF. Here the CDR3 DNA reads TGTGCCAGCTCACCTACAGGGGTGGAGCAGTACTTC.

In its sample, this clone was seen a few times. The chain recombines TRBV6-1 with TRBJ1-5; D remains ambiguous. The CDR3 has 15 amino acids. V was shortened by 0 bases and J by 0 bases, with 6 bases between the two germline ends. Germline V lookup: CDR1 MNHNS, CDR2 SASEGT. Here the CDR3 reads CASSEAGGSNQPQHF. The CDR3 DNA reads as TGTGCCAGCAGTGAAGCCGGAGGTAGCAATCAGCCCCAGCATTTT.

Only a few counts were recorded for this clone. The CDR3 loop is CASRQTRDRREQFF. For the CDR3, the DNA is TGTGCCAGCAGACAAACGCGGGACAGACGGGAGCAGTTCTTC. This rearrangement joins TRBV27 to TRBJ2-1; D may be TRBD1 (7 bases). V was pared by 6 bases and J by 10 bases, with 19 bases between. From germline, CDR1 is MNHEY and CDR2 SMNVEV (reference sequence). The CDR3 consists of 14 residues.

The V and J genes are TRBV29-1 and TRBJ1-3; D is possibly TRBD1 (6 bases). V was shortened by 7 bases and J by 7 bases, with 20 bases between the two germline ends. CDR1 SQVTM and CDR2 ANQGSEA come from the germline V gene. The CDR3 contains 14 residues. The CDR3 loop reads CSARDRTRGNTIYF. The CDR3 DNA is TGCAGCGCTAGAGACAGGACAAGGGGCAACACCATATATTTT.

This chain connects TRBV6-5 to TRBJ2-7; 8 bases map to TRBD1. CDR1 is MNHEY, CDR2 SVGAGI, per germline. The CDR3 has 14 amino acids. Trimming at V came to 7 bases and at J to 2 bases, leaving 7 bases not matched to a gene. The CDR3 bases are TGTGCCAGCATCTTGGACAGGGCCACCTACGAGCAGTACTTC. Protein: CASILDRATYEQYF.

This clone was seen more than once but under ten times. V and J are TRBV29-1 and TRBJ2-7; TRBD1 or TRBD2 may be the D gene (5 bases each). This CDR3 contains 13 residues. V lost 6 bases and J lost 0, with 12 bases in between. Germline CDR1 reads SQVTM; CDR2 reads ANQGSEA. CDR3 in DNA: TGCAGCGTGGGACCACACCGCTCCTACGAGCAGTACTTC. It encodes CSVGPHRSYEQYF.

The V and J genes are TRBV7-2 and TRBJ2-7; the D is unclear. Germline CDR1 and CDR2: SGHTA and FQGNSA. The ends were cut back, 0 bases at V and 5 bases at J, with 8 bases in the middle. The CDR3 runs 13 residues. The CDR3 sequence is CASSLARRDEQYF. CDR3 DNA sequence: TGTGCCAGCAGCTTAGCGAGAAGGGACGAGCAGTACTTC. Together with reference TRBV7-2 and TRBJ2-7, the CDR3 gives the full variable domain: GAGVSQSPSNKVTEKGKDVELRCDPISGHTALYWYRQSLGQGLEFLIYFQGNSAPDKSGLPSDRFSAERTGGSVSTLTIQRTQQEDSAVYLCASSLARRDEQYFGPGTRLTVT.

V gene TRBV9 combines with J gene TRBJ2-1; D perhaps matches TRBD2 (6 bases). V was pared by 0 bases and J by 0 bases, with 13 bases between. Germline loops: CDR1 SGDLS, CDR2 YYNGEE. This CDR3 is 17 amino acids long. The CDR3 bases are TGTGCCAGCAGCGTAGCTCGGGACGGGAGCTCCTACAATGAGCAGTTCTTC. It translates to CASSVARDGSSYNEQFF.

V gene TRBV20-1 combines with J gene TRBJ2-1; D is unclear. Germline CDR1 is DFQATT and CDR2 is SNEGSKA (reference sequence). The CDR3 consists of 11 residues. Trimming stripped 5 bases from V and 0 bases from J, with 2 bases between. The CDR3 here is CSAGSYNEQFF. The CDR3 DNA follows: TGCAGTGCTGGCTCCTACAATGAGCAGTTCTTC.